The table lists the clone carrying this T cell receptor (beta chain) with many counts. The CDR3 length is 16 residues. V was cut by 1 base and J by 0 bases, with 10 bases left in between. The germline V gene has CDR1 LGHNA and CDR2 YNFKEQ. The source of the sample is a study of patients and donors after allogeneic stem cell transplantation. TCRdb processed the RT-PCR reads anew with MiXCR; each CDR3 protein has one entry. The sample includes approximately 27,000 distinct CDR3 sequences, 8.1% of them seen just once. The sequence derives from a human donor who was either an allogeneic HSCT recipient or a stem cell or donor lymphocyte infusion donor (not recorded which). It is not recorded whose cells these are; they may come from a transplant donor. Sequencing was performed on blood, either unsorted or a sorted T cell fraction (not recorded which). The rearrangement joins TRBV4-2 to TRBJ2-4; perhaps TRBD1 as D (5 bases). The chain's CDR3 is CASSQVEQVAKNIQYF. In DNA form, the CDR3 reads TGTGCCAGCAGCCAAGTAGAACAGGTAGCCAAAAACATTCAGTACTTC.